This is a list of T cell receptor beta chains from one sample in a study of cytomegalovirus exposure and HLA in healthy donors. Assay: immunoSEQ multiplex PCR; the TCRdb copy retains only in-frame clones and omits some. This sample's table reports some 200,000 clones. The sequencing input was PBMCs. The receptors shown here come from a girl aged 2-10 years in good health and CMV-seropositive. CDR3s include the opening cysteine and the closing phenylalanine or tryptophan. The D gene is left open where the match is weak.

j_call v_call d_call cdr3_nt cdr3_aa
TRBJ2-5 TRBV7-3 . TGTGCCAGCAGCTTACATACAGGGGGGGGAGAGACCCAGTACTTC CASSLHTGGGETQYF
TRBJ2-1 TRBV19 TRBD1 TGTGCCAGTAGTGCGGGACAGGGTAGCAATGAGCAGTTCTTC CASSAGQGSNEQFF
TRBJ2-1 TRBV7-6 TRBD2 TGTGCCAGCAGCTTACTAGCGGGAGACGGAAATGAGCAGTTCTTC CASSLLAGDGNEQFF
TRBJ1-2 TRBV5-8 . TGTGCCAGCCGCCGAGGAACCCTAAGGGGTTATGGCTACACCTTC CASRRGTLRGYGYTF
TRBJ1-2 TRBV27 TRBD1 TGTGCCAGCAGCCGTCTCTTACAGGGGAATGTTTTCTATGGCTACACCTTC CASSRLLQGNVFYGYTF
TRBJ2-7 TRBV19 . TGTGCCAGTAGTATAGCAGGGGCCGACGAGCAGTACTTC CASSIAGADEQYF
TRBJ1-1 TRBV18 TRBD1 TGTGCCAGCTCACGGGGGACAGGGGTGAACACTGAAGCTTTCTTT CASSRGTGVNTEAFF
TRBJ2-7 TRBV5-1 . TGCGCCAGCAGCTTGGTGACAGGAGATAAGTACGAGCAGTACTTC CASSLVTGDKYEQYF
TRBJ2-3 TRBV6-1 . TGTGCCAGCAGTGAAGCGTTCCTTGCAGATACGCAGTATTTT CASSEAFLADTQYF
TRBJ2-3 TRBV18 . TGTGCCAGCTCCACGGGAGAGGCAGATACGCAGTATTTT CASSTGEADTQYF
TRBJ2-1 TRBV5-1 TRBD2 TGCGCCAGCAGCATCACTAGCGGGAGAGTGAATGAGCAGTTCTTC CASSITSGRVNEQFF
TRBJ2-1 TRBV7-2 TRBD2 TGTGCCAGCAGCTTACGGAGGACTAGCGGCTACAATGAGCAGTTCTTC CASSLRRTSGYNEQFF
TRBJ1-5 TRBV10-2 . TGCGCCAGCAGTGAGTCAAGGGGAAGTACTCAGCCCCAGCATTTT CASSESRGSTQPQHF
TRBJ2-2 TRBV6-1 TRBD2 TGTGCCAGCAGTGCAAGGGCTCGATTTCTAGCGGGAGGCACCGGGGAGCTGTTTTTT CASSARARFLAGGTGELFF
TRBJ2-7 TRBV4-1 TRBD1 TGCGCCAGCAGCGTTAGGCCGGGACAGGGGTCCTACGAGCAGTACTTC CASSVRPGQGSYEQYF
TRBJ1-1 TRBV11-2 TRBD1 TGTGCCAGCAGCTTAGGGGACAGGGTCACTGAAGCTTTCTTT CASSLGDRVTEAFF
TRBJ2-7 TRBV7-3 TRBD1 TGTGCCAGCAGCCCCGGACAGGGAAATTGGTACGAGCAGTACTTC CASSPGQGNWYEQYF
TRBJ2-7 TRBV6-1 TRBD2 TGTGCCAGCAGTGATCCTAGAGCGGGGGGGGCCCTTACCTACGAGCAGTACTTC CASSDPRAGGALTYEQYF
TRBJ2-7 TRBV18 TRBD1 TGTGCCAGCTCGACCGGGACAGGGTCCTACGAGCAGTACTTC CASSTGTGSYEQYF
TRBJ1-1 TRBV5-1 . TGCGCCAGCGGCAGGGCGGTGAACACTGAAGCTTTCTTT CASGRAVNTEAFF